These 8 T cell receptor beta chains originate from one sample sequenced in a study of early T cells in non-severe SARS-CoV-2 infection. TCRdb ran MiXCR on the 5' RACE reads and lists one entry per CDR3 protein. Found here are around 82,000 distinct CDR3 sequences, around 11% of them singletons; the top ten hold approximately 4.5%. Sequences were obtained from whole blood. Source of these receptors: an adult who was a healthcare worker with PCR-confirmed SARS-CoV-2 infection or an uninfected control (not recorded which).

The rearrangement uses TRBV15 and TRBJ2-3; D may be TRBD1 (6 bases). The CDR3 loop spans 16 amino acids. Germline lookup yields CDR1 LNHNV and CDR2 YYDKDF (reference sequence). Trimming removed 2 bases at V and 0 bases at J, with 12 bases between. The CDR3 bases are TGTGCCACCAGCAGAACCTACGGACAGAGCACAGATACGCAGTATTTT. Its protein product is CATSRTYGQSTDTQYF.

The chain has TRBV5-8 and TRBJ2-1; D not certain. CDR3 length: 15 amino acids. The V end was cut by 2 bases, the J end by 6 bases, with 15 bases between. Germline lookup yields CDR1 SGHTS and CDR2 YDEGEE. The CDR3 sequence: CASSFTPMSRNEQFF. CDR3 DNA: TGTGCCAGCAGCTTTACCCCTATGTCTCGCAATGAGCAGTTCTTC.

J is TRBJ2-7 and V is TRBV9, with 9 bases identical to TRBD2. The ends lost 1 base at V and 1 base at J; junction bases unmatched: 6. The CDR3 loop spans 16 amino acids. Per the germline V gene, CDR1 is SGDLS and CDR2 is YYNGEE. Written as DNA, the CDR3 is TGTGCCAGCAGCGTATATAGCGGGGGTCAATCCTACGAGCAGTACTTC. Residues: CASSVYSGGQSYEQYF. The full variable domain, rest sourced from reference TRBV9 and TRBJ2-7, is DSGVTQTPKHLITATGQRVTLRCSPRSGDLSVYWYQQSLDQGLQFLIQYYNGEERAKGNILERFSAQQFPDLHSELNLSSLELGDSALYFCASSVYSGGQSYEQYFGPGTRLTVT.

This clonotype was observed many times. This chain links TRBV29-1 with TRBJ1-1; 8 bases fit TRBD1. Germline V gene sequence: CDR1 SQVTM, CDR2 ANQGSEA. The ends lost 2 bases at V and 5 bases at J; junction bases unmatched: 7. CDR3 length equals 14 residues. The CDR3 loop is CSVEPGTGRTEAFF. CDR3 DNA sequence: TGCAGCGTTGAACCCGGGACAGGACGAACTGAAGCTTTCTTT.

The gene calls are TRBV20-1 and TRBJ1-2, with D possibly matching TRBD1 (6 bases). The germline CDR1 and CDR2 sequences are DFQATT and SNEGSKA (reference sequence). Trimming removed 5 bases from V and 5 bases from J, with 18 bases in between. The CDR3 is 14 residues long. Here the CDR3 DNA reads TGCAGTGCTGCAACCGGGACAAACGATTATGGCTACACCTTC. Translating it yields CSAATGTNDYGYTF.

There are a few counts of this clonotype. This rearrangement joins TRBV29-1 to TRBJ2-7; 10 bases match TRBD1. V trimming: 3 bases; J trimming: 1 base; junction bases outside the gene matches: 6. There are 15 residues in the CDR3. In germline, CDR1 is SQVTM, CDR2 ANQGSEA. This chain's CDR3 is CSVDEGQGLSYEQYF. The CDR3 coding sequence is TGCAGCGTTGATGAGGGACAGGGGTTGTCCTACGAGCAGTACTTC.

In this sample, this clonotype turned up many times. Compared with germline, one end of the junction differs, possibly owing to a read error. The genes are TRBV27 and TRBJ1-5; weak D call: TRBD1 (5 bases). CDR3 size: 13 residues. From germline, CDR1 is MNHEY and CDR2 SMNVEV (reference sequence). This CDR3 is CASSLSGQQPQHF. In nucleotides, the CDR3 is TGTGCCAGCAGTCTATCAGGGCAACAGCCCCAGCATTTT.

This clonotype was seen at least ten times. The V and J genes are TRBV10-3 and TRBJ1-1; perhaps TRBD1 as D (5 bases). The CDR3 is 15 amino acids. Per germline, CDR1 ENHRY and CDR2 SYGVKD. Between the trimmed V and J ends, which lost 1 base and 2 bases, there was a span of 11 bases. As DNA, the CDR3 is TGTGCCATCAGTGAGTGGGGCGTTGGAAACACTGAAGCTTTCTTT. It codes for CAISEWGVGNTEAFF.